The subject of this entry is one T cell receptor beta chain. The data originate from a study of cytomegalovirus exposure and HLA in healthy donors. CDR1 is SGHRS, CDR2 YFSETQ, per germline. V lost 1 base and J lost 9; bases outside the gene matches: 11. The CDR3 has 16 residues. PCR employed 60 Vbeta and 13 Jbeta primers. Sequenced by immunoSEQ multiplex PCR; TCRdb stores in-frame clones only, minus some. This sample lists fewer than 110,000 clones; its ten largest clones have around 3.2%. The V gene is TRBV5-1, the J gene TRBJ2-1; 9 nucleotides align to TRBD2. The sequence derives from a man aged 40-49 years in good health and CMV-seronegative. The sequenced sample was PBMCs. The chain's CDR3 is CASSLFTAGGRREQFF. Here the CDR3 DNA reads TGCGCCAGCAGCTTGTTTACTGCGGGGGGGCGGCGTGAGCAGTTCTTC.